This passage covers 29 T cell receptor beta chains from one sample sequenced in a study of graft-versus-host responses after intestinal transplantation (dated by TCRdb to about 2021). The intended sense of this specimen's time point label: cells obtained before transplantation from donor or recipient. Antigens for these TCRs are unknown. Libraries were built with the immunoSEQ multiplex PCR assay. Sourced from immuneACCESS, this table was stored by TCRdb with only in-frame sequences that have V and J called. A share of the clones is absent; for the studies checked, an unresolved V gene accounts for under half, and the remainder has no known explanation. Counted in this sample were more than 85,000 clones; over 85% of them appeared once. The top ten hold roughly 0.5% of the sample. Sequenced material: unstimulated CD8+ T cells sorted from spleen or lymph node cells, taken before intestinal transplant. These receptors came from a human donor who received an intestinal transplant.

The J gene is TRBJ2-3, the V gene TRBV5-1, with D perhaps matching TRBD2 (7 bases). This CDR3 comprises 17 residues. Germline V gene data show CDR1 as SGHRS and CDR2 as YFSETQ. Deletions cut 0 bases from V and 2 bases from J, with 16 bases between. CDR3 coding DNA: TGCGCCAGCAGCTTGGAAGGGGGGGCAGTCCTCACAGATACGCAGTATTTT. This gives the protein CASSLEGGAVLTDTQYF.

The chain combines TRBV7-9 with TRBJ2-7; the D gene is possibly TRBD1 (6 bases). V was shortened by 5 bases and J by 3 bases, with 17 bases between the two germline ends. CDR1 is SEHNR and CDR2 is FQNEAQ in the germline V gene (reference sequence). The CDR3 contains 15 residues. This CDR3 reads CASSPTGQNVYEQYF. For the CDR3, the DNA is TGTGCCAGCAGCCCAACCGGACAGAACGTCTACGAGCAGTACTTC.

This clone occurred a few times. This chain joins TRBV19 and TRBJ1-2; D may be TRBD1 (5 bases). Germline CDR1 LNHDA, CDR2 SQIVND (reference sequence). The V gene lost 10 bases and the J gene lost 4 bases, with 16 bases spanning the gap. The CDR3 is 13 amino acids. CDR3: CATSAAGPYGYTF. Here the CDR3 DNA reads TGTGCCACCTCGGCCGCGGGACCCTATGGCTACACCTTC.

The V and J genes are TRBV9 and TRBJ2-7; 10 nucleotides align to TRBD1. The CDR3 totals 14 residues. The ends lost 0 bases at V and 6 bases at J; junction bases unmatched: 3. Germline V lookup: CDR1 SGDLS, CDR2 YYNGEE. The CDR3 DNA sequence: TGTGCCAGCAGCGTAGTGGGACAGGGGAGCGAGCAGTACTTC. Translated: CASSVVGQGSEQYF.

This clone occurred a few times. The chain links TRBV6-6 to TRBJ1-3; the D is unclear. Germline V gives CDR1 MNHNY, CDR2 SVGAGI (reference sequence). V was shortened by 6 bases and J by 3 bases, with 12 bases between the two germline ends. The CDR3 is 14 amino acids. Written as DNA, the CDR3 is TGTGCCAGCAGAAGCCAGGTGAATGGAAACACCATATATTTT. Its protein is CASRSQVNGNTIYF.

This chain links TRBV7-3 with TRBJ2-5; no clear D gene. The end of the DNA fits TRBJ2-7 better, so the J call may be wrong. Germline CDR1 reads SGHTA; CDR2 reads FQGTGA. The CDR3 sequence is 13 residues long. The CDR3 coding sequence is TGTGCCAGCAGCCCCAAGGCGCCCTACGAGCAGTACTTC. This encodes CASSPKAPYEQYF.

The table lists this clone with a count of one. This sequence joins TRBV10-1 and TRBJ2-2, with no clear D. V was clipped by 2 bases and J by 0 bases, with 4 bases between them. The germline gives CDR1 WNHNN, CDR2 SYGVQD (reference sequence). CDR3 length equals 14 residues. The CDR3 reads CASSETANTGELFF. The CDR3 DNA sequence: TGCGCCAGCAGTGAGACCGCGAACACCGGGGAGCTGTTTTTT.

The chain uses TRBV27 and TRBJ1-1, with TRBD1 as a possible D gene (6 bases). This CDR3 is 12 amino acids long. V gave up 6 bases and J gave up 7 bases, with 12 bases separating them. Germline values: CDR1 MNHEY, CDR2 SMNVEV (reference sequence). The CDR3 DNA reads TGTGCCAGCAGATCGACAGGAATTGAAGCTTTCTTT. It is translated as CASRSTGIEAFF.

This chain links TRBV5-1 with TRBJ1-5; 7 positions agree with TRBD1. The ends lost 2 bases at V and 2 bases at J; junction bases unmatched: 1. The germline V gene encodes CDR1 SGHRS and CDR2 YFSETQ. The CDR3 length is 14 residues. The CDR3 DNA sequence: TGCGCCAGCAGCTTCGGACAGGGCAATCAGCCCCAGCATTTT. Its protein product is CASSFGQGNQPQHF.

The chain carries TRBV25-1 and TRBJ2-1, with D perhaps assigned TRBD1 or TRBD2 (5 bases each). V was cut by 2 bases and J by 5 bases, with 7 bases left in between. The CDR3 extends over 13 amino acids. CDR1 and CDR2 (germline): MGHDK, SYGVNS. The CDR3 loop reads CASSELGDNEQFF. The CDR3 nucleotides read TGTGCCAGCAGTGAACTGGGGGACAATGAGCAGTTCTTC.

This chain's CDR3 is CASSSALGQNYEQYF. Written as DNA, the CDR3 is TGTGCCAGCAGCTCTGCCCTGGGACAGAACTACGAGCAGTACTTC. The rearrangement uses TRBV27 and TRBJ2-7; 7 nucleotides align to TRBD1. Unmatched junction bases numbered 11, after V lost 6 bases and J lost 3 bases. Germline CDR1 MNHEY, CDR2 SMNVEV (reference sequence). The CDR3 is 15 residues long.

This clone appeared a single time. V gene TRBV19 combines with J gene TRBJ2-2, with 7 bases lining up with TRBD1. The CDR3 contains 15 residues. The V gene's germline CDR1 is LNHDA and CDR2 SQIVND (reference sequence). V lost 4 bases and J lost 6; bases outside the gene matches: 8. In nucleotides, the CDR3 is TGTGCCAGTAGTAATGGCAGGGGGTCCGCCGGGGAGCTGTTTTTT. Its translation is CASSNGRGSAGELFF.

This chain uses TRBV25-1 with TRBJ1-1; 8 nucleotides match TRBD1. Germline loops: CDR1 MGHDK, CDR2 SYGVNS. The CDR3 consists of 14 residues. V was pared by 4 bases and J by 2 bases, with 3 bases of the junction left unmatched. The CDR3 reads CASSATGDNTEAFF. The CDR3 coding sequence is TGTGCCAGCAGTGCGACAGGGGATAACACTGAAGCTTTCTTT.

The chain links TRBV19 to TRBJ1-1; D remains unclear. V was shortened by 3 bases and J by 4 bases, with 9 bases between the two germline ends. The CDR3 runs 13 residues. Germline V gene sequence: CDR1 LNHDA, CDR2 SQIVND (reference sequence). Here the CDR3 reads CASSMLLGTEAFF. CDR3 in DNA: TGTGCCAGTAGTATGCTGCTCGGCACTGAAGCTTTCTTT.

The chain carries TRBV13 and TRBJ2-1; 7 bases agree with TRBD1. V lost 3 bases and J lost 2; bases outside the gene matches: 4. Germline assignment: CDR1 PRHDT and CDR2 FYEKMQ (reference sequence). This CDR3 has 15 residues. CDR3 sequence (DNA): TGTGCCAGCAGCTTTGAGGGGGCGACCTACAATGAGCAGTTCTTC. Protein sequence: CASSFEGATYNEQFF.

Of note for this clone: Compared with germline, one end of the junction differs, possibly owing to a read error. This chain connects TRBV7-7 to TRBJ2-1, with 8 bases aligning to TRBD2. The CDR3 covers 15 residues. Germline V gene data show CDR1 as SSHAT and CDR2 as FNYEAQ (reference sequence). DNA of the CDR3: TGTGCTAGCAGTCCAATAGCGGGGTTCTACAATGAGCAGTTCTTC. It specifies CASSPIAGFYNEQFF.

The chain combines TRBV27 with TRBJ1-5; 7 nucleotides agree with TRBD1. This CDR3 has 15 residues. From germline, CDR1 is MNHEY and CDR2 SMNVEV (reference sequence). J lost 5 bases, V lost 5 bases, and 9 bases had no gene match. The CDR3 nucleotides are TGTGCCAGCAGTGAGACTTACAGGGGCTATCAGCCCCAGCATTTT. Its translation is CASSETYRGYQPQHF.

This rearrangement joins TRBV5-5 to TRBJ1-5; perhaps TRBD1 as D (5 bases). The CDR3 is made up of 14 amino acids. Germline loops: CDR1 SGHKS, CDR2 YYEKEE (reference sequence). Deletions cut 3 bases from V and 3 bases from J, with 10 bases between. The CDR3 here is CASSYDSVNQPQHF. In DNA form, the CDR3 reads TGTGCCAGCAGCTATGACAGCGTCAATCAGCCCCAGCATTTT.

The rearrangement links TRBV18 to TRBJ2-3; TRBD2 aligns across 7 bases. The CDR3 length is 14 residues. Trimming cost V 0 bases and J 5 bases; bases outside gene matches: 2. Germline V CDR1 and CDR2: KGHSH, LQKENI. This CDR3 reads CASSPPGGGDTQYF. CDR3 DNA sequence: TGTGCCAGCTCACCACCGGGCGGGGGAGATACGCAGTATTTT.

V gene TRBV5-6 combines with J gene TRBJ2-7, with 8 bases that match TRBD2. The V gene's germline CDR1 is SGHDT and CDR2 YYEEEE. Trimming removed 6 bases from V and 6 bases from J; junction bases left unmatched: 11. This CDR3 is built from 14 residues. This CDR3 reads CASTLTAGVGEQYF. The CDR3 nucleotides are TGTGCCAGCACCCTCACAGCGGGAGTTGGCGAGCAGTACTTC.

The gene calls are TRBV13 and TRBJ2-2; D remains unclear. V lost 4 bases, J lost 6 bases, and 9 bases lay in between. This CDR3 is 13 amino acids long. Germline assignment: CDR1 PRHDT and CDR2 FYEKMQ (reference sequence). The CDR3, as DNA: TGTGCCAGCAGCTCCACGGGTTCCGGGGAGCTGTTTTTT. It is translated as CASSSTGSGELFF. Full variable domain (missing parts from reference TRBV13 and TRBJ2-2): AAGVIQSPRHLIKEKRETATLKCYPIPRHDTVYWYQQGPGQDPQFLISFYEKMQSDKGSIPDRFSAQQFSDYHSELNMSSLELGDSALYFCASSSTGSGELFFGEGSRLTVL.

The CDR3 region has the DNA TGTGCCAGTAGTCAAGCGGGAGTTTACAATGAGCAGTTCTTC. Its protein product is CASSQAGVYNEQFF. This chain connects TRBV19 to TRBJ2-1; 8 nucleotides match TRBD2. Unmatched junction bases numbered 4, after V lost 5 bases and J lost 4 bases. Germline V gene data show CDR1 as LNHDA and CDR2 as SQIVND (reference sequence). The CDR3 loop spans 14 amino acids.

This CDR3 is CASSLASVGTYEQYF. As DNA, the CDR3 is TGTGCCAGCAGCTTGGCGTCAGTTGGGACGTACGAGCAGTACTTC. The chain recombines TRBV5-4 with TRBJ2-7; D is possibly TRBD1 or TRBD2 (5 bases each). CDR3 length: 15 amino acids. V was trimmed by 0 bases and J by 4 bases, leaving 14 bases between them. Germline V gives CDR1 SGHNT, CDR2 YYREEE (reference sequence).

CDR3 nucleotides: TGTGCCAGCAGCGCGGGACTAAGAGATACGCAGTATTTT. Translated, it gives CASSAGLRDTQYF. The rearrangement links TRBV9 to TRBJ2-3; 7 bases are a match to TRBD2. The junction had 3 bases not matched to a gene; V was cut back by 3 bases and J by 5 bases. The germline gives CDR1 SGDLS, CDR2 YYNGEE. The CDR3 is 13 residues long. The whole variable domain, remainder taken from reference TRBV9 and TRBJ2-3, is DSGVTQTPKHLITATGQRVTLRCSPRSGDLSVYWYQQSLDQGLQFLIQYYNGEERAKGNILERFSAQQFPDLHSELNLSSLELGDSALYFCASSAGLRDTQYFGPGTRLTVL.

This clone was seen a single time. The sample contains more than one DNA sequence encoding this CDR3. The chain links TRBV11-2 to TRBJ2-7, with 8 bases matching TRBD1. After removal of 1 base from V and 2 bases from J, the junction contained 1 base not matched to a gene. This CDR3 spans 14 amino acids. Germline V gene lookup returns CDR1 SGHAT and CDR2 FQNNGV. Written as DNA, the CDR3 is TGTGCCAGCAGCTTAGGGACAGGGACCTACGAGCAGTACTTC. It yields the protein CASSLGTGTYEQYF.

The chain joins TRBV11-2 to TRBJ2-7; 7 bases are a match to TRBD2. The CDR3 extends over 18 amino acids. V trimming: 4 bases; J trimming: 3 bases; junction bases outside the gene matches: 18. Germline CDR1 and CDR2: SGHAT and FQNNGV. The CDR3 region has the DNA TGTGCCAGCAGCTCGCTTACGGGGGGAGGTGGCCGGTACTACGAGCAGTACTTC. Encoded protein: CASSSLTGGGGRYYEQYF.

This clone occurred a few times. The V and J genes are TRBV7-6 and TRBJ2-7; 7 bases agree with TRBD2. The CDR3 totals 15 residues. In germline, CDR1 is SGHVS, CDR2 FNYEAQ. The trim removed 1 base at V and 4 bases at J, leaving 7 bases unmatched. CDR3 nucleotide sequence: TGTGCCAGCAGCTTAGAGGGAGGGCGCCATTACGAGCAGTACTTC. Amino acid sequence: CASSLEGGRHYEQYF.

V is TRBV9 and J is TRBJ2-1; 8 bases align to TRBD2. Germline V gene lookup returns CDR1 SGDLS and CDR2 YYNGEE. CDR3 size: 14 residues. V trimming: 4 bases; J trimming: 6 bases; junction bases outside the gene matches: 6. The CDR3 nucleotides are TGTGCCAGCAGCCCCATAGCGGGACCCAATGAGCAGTTCTTC. This translates into CASSPIAGPNEQFF. Full variable domain (rest looked up from reference TRBV9 and TRBJ2-1): DSGVTQTPKHLITATGQRVTLRCSPRSGDLSVYWYQQSLDQGLQFLIQYYNGEERAKGNILERFSAQQFPDLHSELNLSSLELGDSALYFCASSPIAGPNEQFFGPGTRLTVL.

The chain employs TRBV4-1 and TRBJ2-1, with D perhaps matching TRBD2 (7 bases). The CDR3 length is 18 residues. Trimming stripped 4 bases from V and 5 bases from J, with 24 bases between. Germline V gene data show CDR1 as MGHRA and CDR2 as YSYEKL. The CDR3 DNA sequence: TGCGCCAGCAGCCCCGTTAGACCCCGGGGGGCCCGCAACAATGAGCAGTTCTTC. Its translation is CASSPVRPRGARNNEQFF.